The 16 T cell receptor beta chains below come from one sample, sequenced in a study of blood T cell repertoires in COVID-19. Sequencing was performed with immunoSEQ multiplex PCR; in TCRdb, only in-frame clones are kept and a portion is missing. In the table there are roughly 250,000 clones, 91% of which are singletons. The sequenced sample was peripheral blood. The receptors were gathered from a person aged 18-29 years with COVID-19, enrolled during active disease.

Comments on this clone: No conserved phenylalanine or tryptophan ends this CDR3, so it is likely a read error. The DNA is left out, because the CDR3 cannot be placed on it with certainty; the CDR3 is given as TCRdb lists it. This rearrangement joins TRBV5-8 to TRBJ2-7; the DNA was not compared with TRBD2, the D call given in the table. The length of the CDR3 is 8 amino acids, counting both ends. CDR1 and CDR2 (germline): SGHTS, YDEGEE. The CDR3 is CASSPSCL.

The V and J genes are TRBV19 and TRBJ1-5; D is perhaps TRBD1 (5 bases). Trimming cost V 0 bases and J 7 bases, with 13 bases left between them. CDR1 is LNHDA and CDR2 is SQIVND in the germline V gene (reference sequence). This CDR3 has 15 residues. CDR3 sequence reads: CASSIDRGGLQPQHF. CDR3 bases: TGTGCCAGTAGTATAGATCGGGGGGGTTTGCAGCCCCAGCATTTT. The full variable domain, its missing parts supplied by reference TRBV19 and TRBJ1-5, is DGGITQSPKYLFRKEGQNVTLSCEQNLNHDAMYWYRQDPGQGLRLIYYSQIVNDFQKGDIAEGYSVSREKKESFPLTVTSAQKNPTAFYLCASSIDRGGLQPQHFGDGTRLSIL.

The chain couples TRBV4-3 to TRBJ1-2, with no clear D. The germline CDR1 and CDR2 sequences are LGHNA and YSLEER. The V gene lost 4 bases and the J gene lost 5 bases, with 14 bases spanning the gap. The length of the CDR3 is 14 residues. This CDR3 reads CASSPAGDTYGYTF. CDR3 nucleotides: TGCGCCAGCAGCCCGGCCGGGGATACTTATGGCTACACCTTC.

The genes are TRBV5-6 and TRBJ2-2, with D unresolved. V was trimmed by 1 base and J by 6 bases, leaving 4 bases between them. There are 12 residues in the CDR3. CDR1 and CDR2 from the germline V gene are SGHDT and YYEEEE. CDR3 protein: CASSLPAGELFF. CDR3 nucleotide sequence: TGTGCCAGCAGCTTGCCTGCCGGGGAGCTGTTTTTT. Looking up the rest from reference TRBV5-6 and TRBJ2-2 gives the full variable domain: DAGVTQSPTHLIKTRGQQVTLRCSPKSGHDTVSWYQQALGQGPQFIFQYYEEEERQRGNFPDRFSGHQFPNYSSELNVNALLLGDSALYLCASSLPAGELFFGEGSRLTVL.

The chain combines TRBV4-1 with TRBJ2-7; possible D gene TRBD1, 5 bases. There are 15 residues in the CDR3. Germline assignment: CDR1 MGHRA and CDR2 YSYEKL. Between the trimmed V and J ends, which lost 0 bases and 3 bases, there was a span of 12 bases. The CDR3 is CASSQDGVQGYEQYF. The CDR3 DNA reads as TGCGCCAGCAGCCAAGATGGGGTGCAGGGCTACGAGCAGTACTTC.

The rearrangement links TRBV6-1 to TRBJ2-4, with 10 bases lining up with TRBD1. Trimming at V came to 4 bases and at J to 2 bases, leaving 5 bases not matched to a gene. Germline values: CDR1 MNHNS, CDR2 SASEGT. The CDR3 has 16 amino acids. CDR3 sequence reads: CASSVWDRGTKNIQYF. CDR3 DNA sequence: TGTGCCAGCAGTGTTTGGGACAGGGGAACCAAAAACATTCAGTACTTC.

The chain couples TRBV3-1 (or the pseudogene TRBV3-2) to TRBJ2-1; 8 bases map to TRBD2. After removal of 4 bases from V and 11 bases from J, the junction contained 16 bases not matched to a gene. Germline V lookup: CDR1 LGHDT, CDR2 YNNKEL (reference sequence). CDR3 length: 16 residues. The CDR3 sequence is CASSPHSGKGPGKQFF. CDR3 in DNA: TGTGCCAGCAGCCCACATAGCGGGAAGGGCCCTGGGAAGCAGTTCTTC.

The DNA for the CDR3 is TGCAGCGTTGACGGTAGCGGAATATACAATGAGCAGTTCTTC. It specifies CSVDGSGIYNEQFF. V gene TRBV29-1 combines with J gene TRBJ2-1; tentatively, D is TRBD2 (6 bases). Germline loops: CDR1 SQVTM, CDR2 ANQGSEA. CDR3 length equals 14 residues. V was cut by 3 bases and J by 4 bases, with 13 bases left in between.

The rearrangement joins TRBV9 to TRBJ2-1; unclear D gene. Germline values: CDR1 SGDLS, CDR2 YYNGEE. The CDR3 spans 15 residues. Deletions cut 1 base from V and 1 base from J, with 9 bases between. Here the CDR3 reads CASSVSGSSYNEQFF. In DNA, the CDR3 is TGTGCCAGCAGCGTAAGTGGTAGTTCCTACAATGAGCAGTTCTTC.

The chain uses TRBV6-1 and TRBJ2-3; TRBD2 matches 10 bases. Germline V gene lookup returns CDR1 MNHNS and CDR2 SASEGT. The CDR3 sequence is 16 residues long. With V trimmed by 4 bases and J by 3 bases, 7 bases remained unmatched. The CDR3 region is CASSALAGVGTDTQYF. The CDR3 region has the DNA TGTGCCAGCAGTGCCCTAGCGGGAGTGGGAACAGATACGCAGTATTTT.

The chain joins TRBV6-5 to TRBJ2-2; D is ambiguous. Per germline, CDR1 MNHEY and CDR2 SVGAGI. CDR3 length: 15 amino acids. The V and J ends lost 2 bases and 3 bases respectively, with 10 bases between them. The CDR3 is CASSYRVEYTGELFF. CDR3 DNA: TGTGCCAGCAGTTACCGGGTGGAGTACACCGGGGAGCTGTTTTTT.

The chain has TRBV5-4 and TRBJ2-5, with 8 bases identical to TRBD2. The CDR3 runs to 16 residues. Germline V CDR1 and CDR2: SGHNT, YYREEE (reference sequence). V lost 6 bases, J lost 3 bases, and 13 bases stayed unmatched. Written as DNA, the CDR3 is TGTGCCAGCACCTTTGGACTAGCTCGATCAGAAGAGACCCAGTACTTC. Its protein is CASTFGLARSEETQYF. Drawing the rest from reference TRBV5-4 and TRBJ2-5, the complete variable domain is ETGVTQSPTHLIKTRGQQVTLRCSSQSGHNTVSWYQQALGQGPQFIFQYYREEENGRGNFPPRFSGLQFPNYSSELNVNALELDDSALYLCASTFGLARSEETQYFGPGTRLLVL.

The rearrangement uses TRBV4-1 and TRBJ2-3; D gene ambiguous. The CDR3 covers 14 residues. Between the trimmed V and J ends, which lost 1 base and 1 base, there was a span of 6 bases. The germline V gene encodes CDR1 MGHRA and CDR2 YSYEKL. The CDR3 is CASSQVQGTDTQYF. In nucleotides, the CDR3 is TGCGCCAGCAGCCAAGTTCAGGGCACAGATACGCAGTATTTT.

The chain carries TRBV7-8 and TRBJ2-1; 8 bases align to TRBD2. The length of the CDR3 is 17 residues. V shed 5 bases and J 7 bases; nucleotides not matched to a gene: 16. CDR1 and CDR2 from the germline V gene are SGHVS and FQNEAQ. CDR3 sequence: CASSPGLSGVTFNEQFF. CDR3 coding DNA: TGTGCCAGCAGCCCGGGACTTAGCGGGGTGACATTTAATGAGCAGTTCTTC. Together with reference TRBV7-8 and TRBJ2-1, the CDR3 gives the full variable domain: GAGVSQSPRYKVAKRGQDVALRCDPISGHVSLFWYQQALGQGPEFLTYFQNEAQLDKSGLPSDRFFAERPEGSVSTLKIQRTQQEDSAVYLCASSPGLSGVTFNEQFFGPGTRLTVL.

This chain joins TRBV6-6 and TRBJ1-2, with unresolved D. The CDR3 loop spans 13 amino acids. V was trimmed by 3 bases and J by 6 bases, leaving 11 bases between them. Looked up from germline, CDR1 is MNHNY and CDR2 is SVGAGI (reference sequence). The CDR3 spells CASSYGEGHGYTF. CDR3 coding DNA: TGTGCCAGCAGTTATGGTGAGGGCCATGGCTACACCTTC.

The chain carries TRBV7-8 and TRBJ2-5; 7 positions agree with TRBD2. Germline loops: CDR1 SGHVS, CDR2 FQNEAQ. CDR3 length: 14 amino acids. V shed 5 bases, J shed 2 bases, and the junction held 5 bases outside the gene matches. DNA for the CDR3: TGTGCCAGCAGCCAACCGGGACTACAAGAGACCCAGTACTTC. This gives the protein CASSQPGLQETQYF. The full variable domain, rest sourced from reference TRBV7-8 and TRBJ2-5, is GAGVSQSPRYKVAKRGQDVALRCDPISGHVSLFWYQQALGQGPEFLTYFQNEAQLDKSGLPSDRFFAERPEGSVSTLKIQRTQQEDSAVYLCASSQPGLQETQYFGPGTRLLVL.